The rows below give T cell receptor beta chains drawn from one sample of a study of blood T cell repertoires in COVID-19. Data came from immunoSEQ multiplex PCR; TCRdb stores just in-frame clones and leaves some out. This repertoire shows some 300,000 clones, about nine tenths found once; its top ten account for approximately 2%. Specimen: peripheral blood. All receptors derive from a man aged 18-30 years with active or convalescent COVID-19. Both conserved end residues are part of each CDR3. The D gene is left open where the match is weak. Size is omitted from some rows. Given values are once, few, many or a class for expanded clones.

-,TRBJ1-4,TRBV2,-,TGTGCCAGCAAAGGGGCGACTAATGAAAAACTGTTTTTT,CASKGATNEKLFF
-,TRBJ2-3,TRBV18,-,TGTGCCAGCTCACCAACAGGGAAAAGCACAGATACGCAGTATTTT,CASSPTGKSTDTQYF
-,TRBJ2-4,TRBV14,TRBD2,TGTGCCAGCAGCCATAGCGAGGCTAGCGGGAGAACGCTAGCCAAAAACATTCAGTACTTC,CASSHSEASGRTLAKNIQYF
-,TRBJ1-3,TRBV5-8,-,TGTGCCAGCAGCCCCATTGGGGGCCCCGGGAACACCATATATTTT,CASSPIGGPGNTIYF
once,TRBJ1-5,TRBV18,TRBD1,TGTGCCAGCTCACCAAGACAGGGTGAGCAGCCCCAGCATTTT,CASSPRQGEQPQHF
few,TRBJ1-6,TRBV5-1,TRBD1,TGCGCCAGCAGCTTGGGGACAGGGGGTAATTCACCCCTCCACTTT,CASSLGTGGNSPLHF
-,TRBJ1-1,TRBV28,-,TGTGCCAGCAGTCACGCGGTGGTGAACACTGAAGCTTTCTTT,CASSHAVVNTEAFF
-,TRBJ2-7,TRBV7-9,-,TGTGCCAGCAGCTTAGAAGTGGGACTCGCCTACGAGCAGTACTTC,CASSLEVGLAYEQYF
-,TRBJ2-7,TRBV5-1,TRBD2,TGCGCCAGCAGCTCGACGACTAGCGGGACAGCTAAGGAGCAGTACTTC,CASSSTTSGTAKEQYF
-,TRBJ2-1,TRBV5-6,TRBD2,TGTGCCAGCAGCTTTCTAGCGGGGAACAATGAGCAGTTCTTC,CASSFLAGNNEQFF
few,TRBJ2-3,TRBV5-1,-,TGCGCCAGCAGCTTATCAGTTAGCACAGATACGCAGTATTTT,CASSLSVSTDTQYF
-,TRBJ2-3,TRBV7-3,-,TGTGCCAGCAGTTACCGTCCGGGGTGGGGCACAGATACGCAGTATTTT,CASSYRPGWGTDTQYF
once,TRBJ1-6,TRBV4-1,-,TGCGCCAGCAGCCCCCAGGGGACGGGGAATTCACCCCTCCACTTT,CASSPQGTGNSPLHF
-,TRBJ2-7,TRBV5-6,-,TGTGCCAGCAGCTTAAGAGGTGGACTCCTATCCCACGAGCAGTACTTC,CASSLRGGLLSHEQYF
-,TRBJ1-2,TRBV12-3/TRBV12-4,TRBD1,TGTGCCAGTAAACAGGGGCTGGGTGGCTACACCTTC,CASKQGLGGYTF
-,TRBJ2-3,TRBV6-5,-,TGTGCCAGCAGTTACCCCGGGACTTATACGCAGTATTTT,CASSYPGTYTQYF
many,TRBJ2-2,TRBV6-4,-,TGTGCCAGCAGTGACTCAGGGGACACCGGGGAGCTGTTTTTT,CASSDSGDTGELFF
-,TRBJ2-7,TRBV12-3/TRBV12-4,TRBD1,TGTGCCAGCAGTTTCACAGGGGTAAACGAGCAGTACTTC,CASSFTGVNEQYF
-,TRBJ1-1,TRBV19,-,TGTGCCAGTAGTCAAATCTACAGGGACACTGAAGCTTTCTTT,CASSQIYRDTEAFF
-,TRBJ1-2,TRBV7-9,-,TGTGCCAGCAGCCTAATCGGTCCGGACTACGGCTATGGCTACACCTTC,CASSLIGPDYGYGYTF
-,TRBJ2-2,TRBV7-2,-,TGTGCCAGCAGCTTATTAATCTCCGGGGAGCTGTTTTTT,CASSLLISGELFF
-,TRBJ1-3,TRBV7-9,-,TGTGCCAGCAGCTTAGATCCGGACACCATATATTTT,CASSLDPDTIYF
-,TRBJ2-5,TRBV5-1,TRBD2,TGCGCCAGCAGCTTGGGTGGGGACTTACGTGGACTAGCGGGGAAAGAGACCCAGTACTTC,CASSLGGDLRGLAGKETQYF
-,TRBJ1-6,TRBV14,-,TGTGCCAGCAGCCAAGACAGGGGCCGGGATAATTCACCCCTCCACTTT,CASSQDRGRDNSPLHF
-,TRBJ2-7,TRBV29-1,-,TGCAGCGTTAAGGGGCGACTAGTCGACGAGCAGTACTTC,CSVKGRLVDEQYF
-,TRBJ1-6,TRBV18,-,TGTGCCAGCTCCCACGACGGACTCTCGGGCTCACCCCTCCACTTT,CASSHDGLSGSPLHF
-,TRBJ1-2,TRBV3-1/TRBV3-2,TRBD1,TGTGCCAGCAGAGGGGACAGGGTGAATGGTGGCTACACCTTC,CASRGDRVNGGYTF
-,TRBJ2-3,TRBV6-1,-,TGTGCCAGCAGTGAAGCCTGGACAGTCACAGATACGCAGTATTTT,CASSEAWTVTDTQYF
-,TRBJ2-1,TRBV7-9,-,TGTGCCAGCAGCGTGGGAGAAAATGAGCAGTTCTTC,CASSVGENEQFF
-,TRBJ2-7,TRBV14,-,TGTGCCAGCAGCCCGGCAGCTGCTAGCTCCTACGAGCAGTACTTC,CASSPAAASSYEQYF
-,TRBJ1-2,TRBV2,-,TGTGCCAGCAGTGCACGAGGGCTAAACTATGGCTACACCTTC,CASSARGLNYGYTF
few,TRBJ2-2,TRBV29-1,TRBD1,TGCAGCACCTCAGACAGGGCGAACACCGGGGAGCTGTTTTTT,CSTSDRANTGELFF
-,TRBJ2-7,TRBV7-9,TRBD1,TGTGCCAGCAGCTTGACAGGGGCCGGCGAGCAGTACTTC,CASSLTGAGEQYF
-,TRBJ1-5,TRBV6-5,-,TGTGCCAGCACCATCACTGCAGGTGAGAATCAGCCCCAGCATTTT,CASTITAGENQPQHF
-,TRBJ2-3,TRBV3-1/TRBV3-2,TRBD2,TGTGCCAGCAGCCTTTGGACTAGCGGGGATACGCAGTATTTT,CASSLWTSGDTQYF
-,TRBJ1-3,TRBV2,-,TGTGCCAGCGAGTACGTGAGCTCTGGAAACACCATATATTTT,CASEYVSSGNTIYF
-,TRBJ1-1,TRBV28,-,TGTGCCAGCAGTAAATACAGGAACATGAACACTGAAGCTTTCTTT,CASSKYRNMNTEAFF
few,TRBJ2-7,TRBV6-6,TRBD2,TGTGCCAGTATACGACTAGCGGGGATCTACGAGCAGTACTTC,CASIRLAGIYEQYF
-,TRBJ1-2,TRBV2,-,TGTGCCAGCATGCAAGGGGTTGGCTATGGCTACACCTTC,CASMQGVGYGYTF
-,TRBJ2-7,TRBV24-1,TRBD1,TGTGCCACCAGAATAGACCGGGACAGGGCCTACGAGCAGTACTTC,CATRIDRDRAYEQYF
-,TRBJ1-1,TRBV9,-,TGTGCCAGCAGCGCCCAGCGGAGTTTGAACACTGAAGCTTTCTTT,CASSAQRSLNTEAFF
once,TRBJ1-1,TRBV6-5,-,TGTGCCAGCAGTTACTCGCGACAGTTGAACACTGAAGCTTTCTTT,CASSYSRQLNTEAFF
-,TRBJ1-2,TRBV28,-,TGTGCCAGCAGTTTACGCGATGGCTACACCTTC,CASSLRDGYTF
-,TRBJ2-1,TRBV9,TRBD2,TGTGCCAGCAGCGGGGGAGCGGGGCAACCTGCGAAATACAATGAGCAGTTCTTC,CASSGGAGQPAKYNEQFF
-,TRBJ2-1,TRBV27,TRBD2,TGTGCCAGCAGTTCGGGGGGGCGGCGACCCGAATACAATGAGCAGTTCTTC,CASSSGGRRPEYNEQFF